This TCR beta chain was captured in a study of CD4 and CD8 cells across lung adenocarcinoma regions. Localized lung adenocarcinoma, a non-small cell lung cancer, affected the donors. There are 11 residues in the CDR3. CDR1 and CDR2 from the germline V gene are MNHEY and SMNVEV (reference sequence). The V and J ends lost 9 bases and 1 base respectively, with 6 bases between them. TCRdb reprocessed the PCR reads with MiXCR, giving one entry per CDR3 protein. The data hold almost 5,000 distinct CDR3 sequences, with roughly 56% observed a single time. This sequence originates from a male donor with lung adenocarcinoma. The CD4 and CD8 labels of this study may be unreliable. The sequencing input was CD4+ T cells from the center of a lung tumor. This chain connects TRBV27 to TRBJ1-1; D call uncertain. Here the CDR3 DNA reads TGTGCCAGTAGGAGGAACACTGAAGCTTTCTTT. Translating it yields CASRRNTEAFF.